The subject of this entry is one T cell receptor (beta chain). Its antigen is currently unknown. The data derive from a study of OX40 agonist ivuxolimab in advanced cancers. General study results and limits: Expanded clones belonging to CD8+ T cells outnumbered, on average, those of CD4+.

Some clones are missing from TCRdb's copy, which holds only in-frame ones; the method was immunoSEQ multiplex PCR. The table has 55,000 to 70,000 clones, just over 85% seen once. The CDR3 covers 15 residues. Germline CDR1 is WSHSY and CDR2 is SAAADI. Unmatched junction bases numbered 2, after V lost 6 bases and J lost 0 bases. The sample was CD4+ or CD8+ T cells sorted from blood, taken in a trial of the OX40 agonist ivuxolimab. This chain uses TRBV10-2 with TRBJ2-1, with 10 bases that match TRBD2. The clonotype was recovered from an adult with an advanced solid tumor such as melanoma, head and neck, liver or kidney cancer. The DNA of the CDR3 is TGCGCCAGCAGGGCTAGCGGGAGCTCCTACAATGAGCAGTTCTTC. It specifies CASRASGSSYNEQFF.